Below, 5 T cell receptor beta chains from the same sample are listed, as sequenced in a study of radiotherapy plus CTLA-4 blockade in lung cancer. Some clones are missing from TCRdb's copy, which holds only in-frame ones; the method was immunoSEQ multiplex PCR. The data contain about 66,000 clones, approximately 80% of them singletons. Sequenced material: peripheral blood, taken from a patient treated with radiotherapy plus ipilimumab. These receptors were collected from a human donor with non-small cell lung cancer who had a partial response to radiotherapy plus ipilimumab.

The chain recombines TRBV9 with TRBJ1-2, with D uncertain. The CDR3 is made up of 15 amino acids. Trimming shortened V by 4 bases and J by 6 bases, and 19 bases separated the two germline ends. Germline CDR1 SGDLS, CDR2 YYNGEE. DNA of the CDR3: TGTGCCAGCAGCTCTCGGGAAGTGGGAAGGGATGGCTACACCTTC. It codes for CASSSREVGRDGYTF.

V gene TRBV14 combines with J gene TRBJ1-1; no definite D call. V lost 3 bases and J 0 bases, leaving 14 bases between the germline ends. From germline, CDR1 is SGHDN and CDR2 FVKESK. This CDR3 is built from 16 residues. The CDR3 region has the DNA TGTGCCAGCAGCCAGGATAAGGGAGGGATGAACACTGAAGCTTTCTTT. This gives the protein CASSQDKGGMNTEAFF.

The rearrangement links TRBV28 to TRBJ1-4, with 7 nucleotides matching TRBD1. The length of the CDR3 is 15 residues. In germline, CDR1 is MDHEN, CDR2 SYDVKM. The trim removed 4 bases at V and 8 bases at J, leaving 10 bases unmatched. The CDR3 loop is CASSSPAGGLEKLFF. The CDR3 DNA is TGTGCCAGCAGTTCCCCGGCAGGGGGATTAGAAAAACTGTTTTTT. Based on the CDR3 plus reference TRBV28 and TRBJ1-4, the full variable domain is DVKVTQSSRYLVKRTGEKVFLECVQDMDHENMFWYRQDPGLGLRLIYFSYDVKMKEKGDIPEGYSVSREKKERFSLILESASTNQTSMYLCASSSPAGGLEKLFFGSGTQLSVL.

DNA for the CDR3: TGCAGCGTTGGAGGGGGCCAGTACTATGGCTACACCTTC. It translates to CSVGGGQYYGYTF. V gene TRBV29-1 combines with J gene TRBJ1-2; TRBD1 aligns across 7 bases. The CDR3 loop spans 13 amino acids. The germline V gene encodes CDR1 SQVTM and CDR2 ANQGSEA. The J segment lost 3 bases and the V segment lost 4 bases, leaving 5 bases of the junction unmatched.

Here the CDR3 reads CASEKPGQDTGELFF. The CDR3 region has the DNA TGTGCCAGCGAGAAACCGGGACAGGACACCGGGGAGCTGTTTTTT. J is TRBJ2-2 and V is TRBV6-1; TRBD1 agrees at 8 bases. Trimming removed 8 bases from V and 3 bases from J; junction bases left unmatched: 8. CDR3 length: 15 amino acids. The germline V gene has CDR1 MNHNS and CDR2 SASEGT.